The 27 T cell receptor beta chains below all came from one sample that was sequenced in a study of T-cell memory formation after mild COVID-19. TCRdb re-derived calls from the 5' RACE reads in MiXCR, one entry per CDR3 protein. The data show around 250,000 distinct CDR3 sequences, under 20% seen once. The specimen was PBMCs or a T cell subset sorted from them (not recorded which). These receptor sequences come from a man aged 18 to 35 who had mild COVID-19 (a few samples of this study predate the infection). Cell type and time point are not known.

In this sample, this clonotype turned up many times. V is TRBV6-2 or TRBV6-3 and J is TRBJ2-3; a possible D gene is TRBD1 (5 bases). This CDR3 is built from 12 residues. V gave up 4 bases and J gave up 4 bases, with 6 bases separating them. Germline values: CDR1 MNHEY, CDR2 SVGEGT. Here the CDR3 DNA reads TGTGCCAGCAGTTCGACAGCAGATACGCAGTATTTT. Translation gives CASSSTADTQYF.

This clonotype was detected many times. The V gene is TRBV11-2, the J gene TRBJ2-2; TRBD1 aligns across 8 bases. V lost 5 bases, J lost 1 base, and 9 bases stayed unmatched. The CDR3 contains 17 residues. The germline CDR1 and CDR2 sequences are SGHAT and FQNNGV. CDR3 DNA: TGTGCCAGCAGCCCAGGGGGCTGGACAAAGAACACCGGGGAGCTGTTTTTT. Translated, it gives CASSPGGWTKNTGELFF.

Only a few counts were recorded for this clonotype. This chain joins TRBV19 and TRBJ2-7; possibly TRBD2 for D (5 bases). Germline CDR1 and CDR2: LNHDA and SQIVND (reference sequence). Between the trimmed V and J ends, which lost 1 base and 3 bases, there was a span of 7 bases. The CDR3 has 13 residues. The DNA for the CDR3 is TGTGCCAGTAGTATAGTTGGAGGCTACGAGCAGTACTTC. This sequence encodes CASSIVGGYEQYF.

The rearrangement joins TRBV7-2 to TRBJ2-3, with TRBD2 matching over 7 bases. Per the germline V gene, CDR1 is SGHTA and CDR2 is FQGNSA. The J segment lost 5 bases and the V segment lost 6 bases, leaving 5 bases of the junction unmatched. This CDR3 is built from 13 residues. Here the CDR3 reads CASRPASGDTQYF. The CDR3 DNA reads TGTGCCAGCAGACCCGCTAGCGGAGATACGCAGTATTTT. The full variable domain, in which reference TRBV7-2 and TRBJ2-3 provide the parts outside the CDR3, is GAGVSQSPSNKVTEKGKDVELRCDPISGHTALYWYRQSLGQGLEFLIYFQGNSAPDKSGLPSDRFSAERTGGSVSTLTIQRTQQEDSAVYLCASRPASGDTQYFGPGTRLTVL.

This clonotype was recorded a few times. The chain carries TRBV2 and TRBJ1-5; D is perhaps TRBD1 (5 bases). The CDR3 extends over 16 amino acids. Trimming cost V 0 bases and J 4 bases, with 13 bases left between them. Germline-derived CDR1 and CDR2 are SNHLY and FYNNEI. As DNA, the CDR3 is TGTGCCAGCAGTGAAGCCCCAGGGACCGCTAATCAGCCCCAGCATTTT. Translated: CASSEAPGTANQPQHF.

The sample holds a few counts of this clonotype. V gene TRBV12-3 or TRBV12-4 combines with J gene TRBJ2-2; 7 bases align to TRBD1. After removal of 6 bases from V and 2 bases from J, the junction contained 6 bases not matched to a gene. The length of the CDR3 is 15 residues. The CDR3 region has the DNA TGTGCCAGCAGATACGGGACAGTCAACACCGGGGAGCTGTTTTTT. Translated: CASRYGTVNTGELFF.

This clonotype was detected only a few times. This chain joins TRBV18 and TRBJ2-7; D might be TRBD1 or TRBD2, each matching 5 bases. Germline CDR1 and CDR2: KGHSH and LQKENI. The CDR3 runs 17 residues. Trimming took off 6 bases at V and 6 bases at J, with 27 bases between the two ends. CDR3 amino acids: CASSGDLLGSGLREQYF. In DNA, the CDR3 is TGTGCCAGCTCGGGGGACCTTTTGGGTTCCGGACTTCGCGAGCAGTACTTC. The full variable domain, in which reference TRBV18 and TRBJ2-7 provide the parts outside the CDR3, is NAGVMQNPRHLVRRRGQEARLRCSPMKGHSHVYWYRQLPEEGLKFMVYLQKENIIDESGMPKERFSAEFPKEGPSILRIQQVVRGDSAAYFCASSGDLLGSGLREQYFGPGTRLTVT.

DNA of the CDR3: TGTGCCAGCACATATGCAGGGGAGTTAAACACCGGGGAGCTGTTTTTT. Translation gives CASTYAGELNTGELFF. This rearrangement joins TRBV6-2 or TRBV6-3 to TRBJ2-2, with a tentative D call TRBD1 (6 bases). Germline CDR1 and CDR2: MNHEY and SVGEGT. V gave up 7 bases and J gave up 2 bases, with 17 bases separating them. This CDR3 is 16 amino acids long.

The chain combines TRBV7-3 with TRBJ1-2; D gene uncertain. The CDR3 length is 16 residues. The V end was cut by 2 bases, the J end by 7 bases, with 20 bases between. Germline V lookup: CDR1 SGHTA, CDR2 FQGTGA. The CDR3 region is CASSLYWPPHPGGYTF. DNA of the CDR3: TGTGCCAGCAGCTTATATTGGCCCCCGCACCCTGGTGGCTACACCTTC.

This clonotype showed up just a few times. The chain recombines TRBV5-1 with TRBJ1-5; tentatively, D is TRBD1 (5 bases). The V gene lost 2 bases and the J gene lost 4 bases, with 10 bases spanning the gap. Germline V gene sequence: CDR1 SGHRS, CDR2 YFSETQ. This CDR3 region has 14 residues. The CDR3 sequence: CASSLTGLNQPQHF. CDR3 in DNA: TGCGCCAGCAGCTTAACAGGCTTAAATCAGCCCCAGCATTTT.

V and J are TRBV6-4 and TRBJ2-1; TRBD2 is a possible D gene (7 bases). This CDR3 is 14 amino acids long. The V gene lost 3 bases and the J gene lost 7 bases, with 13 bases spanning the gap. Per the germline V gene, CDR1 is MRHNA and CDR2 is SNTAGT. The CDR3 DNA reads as TGTGCCAGCAGTGATGGGCGGGGGCGGAATGAGCAGTTCTTC. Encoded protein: CASSDGRGRNEQFF.

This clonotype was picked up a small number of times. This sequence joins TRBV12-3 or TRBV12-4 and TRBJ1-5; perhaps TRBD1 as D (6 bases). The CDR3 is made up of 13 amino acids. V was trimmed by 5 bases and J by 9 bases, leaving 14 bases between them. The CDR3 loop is CASSVDSPLPQHF. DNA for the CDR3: TGTGCCAGCAGTGTGGACAGCCCTCTGCCCCAGCATTTT.

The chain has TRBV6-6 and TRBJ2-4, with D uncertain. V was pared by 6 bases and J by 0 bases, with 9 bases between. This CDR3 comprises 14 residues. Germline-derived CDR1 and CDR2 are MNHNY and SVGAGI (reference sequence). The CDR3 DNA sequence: TGTGCCAGCAGGTCAGCTTTAGCCAAAAACATTCAGTACTTC. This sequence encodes CASRSALAKNIQYF.

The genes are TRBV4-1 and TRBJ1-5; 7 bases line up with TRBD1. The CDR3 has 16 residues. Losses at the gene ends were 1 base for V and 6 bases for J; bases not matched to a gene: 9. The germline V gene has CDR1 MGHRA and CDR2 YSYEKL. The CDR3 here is CASSQVPGGISQPQHF. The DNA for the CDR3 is TGCGCCAGCAGCCAAGTCCCAGGGGGGATAAGTCAGCCCCAGCATTTT.

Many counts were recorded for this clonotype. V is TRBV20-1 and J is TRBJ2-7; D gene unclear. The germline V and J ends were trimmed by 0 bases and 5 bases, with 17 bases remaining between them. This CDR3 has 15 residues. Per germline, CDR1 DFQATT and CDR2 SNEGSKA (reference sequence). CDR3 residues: CSAREELTLWDEQYF. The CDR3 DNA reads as TGCAGTGCTAGAGAGGAGCTAACGCTTTGGGACGAGCAGTACTTC.

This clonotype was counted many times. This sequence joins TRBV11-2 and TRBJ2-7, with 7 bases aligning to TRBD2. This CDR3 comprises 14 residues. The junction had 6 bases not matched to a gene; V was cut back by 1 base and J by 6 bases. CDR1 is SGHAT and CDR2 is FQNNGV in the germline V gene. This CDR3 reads CASSLVEGRGEQYF. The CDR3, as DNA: TGTGCCAGCAGCTTAGTCGAGGGGAGGGGCGAGCAGTACTTC. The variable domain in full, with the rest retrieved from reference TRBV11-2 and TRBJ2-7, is EAGVAQSPRYKIIEKRQSVAFWCNPISGHATLYWYQQILGQGPKLLIQFQNNGVVDDSQLPKDRFSAERLKGVDSTLKIQPAKLEDSAVYLCASSLVEGRGEQYFGPGTRLTVT.

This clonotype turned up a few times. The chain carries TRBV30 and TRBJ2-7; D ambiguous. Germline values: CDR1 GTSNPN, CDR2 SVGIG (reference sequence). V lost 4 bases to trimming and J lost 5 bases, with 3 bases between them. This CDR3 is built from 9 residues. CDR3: CAWNHEQYV. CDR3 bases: TGTGCCTGGAATCACGAGCAGTACGTC.

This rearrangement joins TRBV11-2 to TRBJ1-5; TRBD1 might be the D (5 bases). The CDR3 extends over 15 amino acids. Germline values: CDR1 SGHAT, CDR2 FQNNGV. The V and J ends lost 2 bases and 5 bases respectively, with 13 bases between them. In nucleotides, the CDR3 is TGTGCCAGCAGCTTAAAGGGGTTGAAAGATCAGCCCCAGCATTTT. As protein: CASSLKGLKDQPQHF.

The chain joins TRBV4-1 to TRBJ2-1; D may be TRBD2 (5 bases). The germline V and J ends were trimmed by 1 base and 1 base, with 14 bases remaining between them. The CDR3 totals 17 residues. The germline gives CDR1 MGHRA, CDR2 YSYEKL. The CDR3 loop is CASSQVYWTPSYNEQFF. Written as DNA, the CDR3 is TGCGCCAGCAGCCAAGTATACTGGACTCCATCCTACAATGAGCAGTTCTTC.

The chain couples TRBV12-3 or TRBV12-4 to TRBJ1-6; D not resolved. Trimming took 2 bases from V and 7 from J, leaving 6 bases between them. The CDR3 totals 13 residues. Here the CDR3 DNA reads TGTGCCAGCAGTTTAAGGGAGAATTCACCCCTCCACTTT. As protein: CASSLRENSPLHF.

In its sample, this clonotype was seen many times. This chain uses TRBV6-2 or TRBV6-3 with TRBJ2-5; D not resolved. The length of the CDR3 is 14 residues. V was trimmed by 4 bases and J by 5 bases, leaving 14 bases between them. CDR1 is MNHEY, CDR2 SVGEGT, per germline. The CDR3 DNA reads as TGTGCCAGCAGTTCCGTAACGGTAGGGGAGACCCAGTACTTC. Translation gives CASSSVTVGETQYF.

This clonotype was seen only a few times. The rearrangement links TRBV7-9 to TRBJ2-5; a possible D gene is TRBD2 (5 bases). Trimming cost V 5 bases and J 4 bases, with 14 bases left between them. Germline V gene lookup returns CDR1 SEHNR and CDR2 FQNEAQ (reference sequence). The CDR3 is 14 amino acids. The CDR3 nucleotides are TGTGCCAGCAGCCACGCTGACGGGGTAGAGACCCAGTACTTC. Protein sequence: CASSHADGVETQYF. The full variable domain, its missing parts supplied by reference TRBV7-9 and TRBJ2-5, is DTGVSQNPRHKITKRGQNVTFRCDPISEHNRLYWYRQTLGQGPEFLTYFQNEAQLEKSRLLSDRFSAERPKGSFSTLEIQRTEQGDSAMYLCASSHADGVETQYFGPGTRLLVL.

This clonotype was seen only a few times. In DNA, the CDR3 is TGTGCCAGCAGTGGGACTAGCGGGGCAGCCGGGGAGCTGTTTTTT. Its translation is CASSGTSGAAGELFF. The rearrangement links TRBV2 to TRBJ2-2; 12 bases map to TRBD2. The CDR3 has 15 amino acids. CDR1 is SNHLY, CDR2 FYNNEI, per germline. V lost 4 bases to trimming and J lost 6 bases; unmatched junction nucleotides: 3.

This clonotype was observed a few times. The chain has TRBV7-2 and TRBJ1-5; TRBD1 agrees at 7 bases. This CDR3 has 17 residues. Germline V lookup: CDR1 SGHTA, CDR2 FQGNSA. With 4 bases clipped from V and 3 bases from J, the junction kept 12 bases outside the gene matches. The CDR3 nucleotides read TGTGCCAGCAGCTCTACCTTCGACAGGGCTTCCAATCAGCCCCAGCATTTT. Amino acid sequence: CASSSTFDRASNQPQHF.

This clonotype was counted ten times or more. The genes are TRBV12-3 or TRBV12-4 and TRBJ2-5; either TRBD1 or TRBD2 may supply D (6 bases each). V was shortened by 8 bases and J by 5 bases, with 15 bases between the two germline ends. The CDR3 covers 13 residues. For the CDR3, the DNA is TGTGCCAGCGGTAGGGGGGAAGGGGAGACCCAGTACTTC. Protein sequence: CASGRGEGETQYF.

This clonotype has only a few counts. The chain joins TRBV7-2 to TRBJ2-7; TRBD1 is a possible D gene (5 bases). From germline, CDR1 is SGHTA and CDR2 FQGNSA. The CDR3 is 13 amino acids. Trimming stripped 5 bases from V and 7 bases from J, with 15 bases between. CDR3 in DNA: TGTGCCAGCAGCCCAGGCAGGGTAGGGGAGCAGTACGTC. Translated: CASSPGRVGEQYV.

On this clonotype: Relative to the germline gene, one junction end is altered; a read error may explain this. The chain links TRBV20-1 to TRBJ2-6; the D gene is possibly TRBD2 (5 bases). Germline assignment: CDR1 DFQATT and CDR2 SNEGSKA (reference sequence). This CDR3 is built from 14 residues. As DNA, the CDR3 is TGCAGGGCTAGCATCCCCTCTGGGGCCAACGTCCTGACTTTC. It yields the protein CRASIPSGANVLTF.